This section outlines one T cell receptor (beta chain) sequence together with its context. Its antigen is undetermined. This CDR3 is built from 14 residues. In germline, CDR1 is MNHNY, CDR2 SVGAGI (reference sequence). Trimming pared 6 bases from V and 3 bases from J, leaving 14 bases between. 0.5 to 1 ug RNA was reverse transcribed with random hexamers. Coverage of TCR beta CDR3 amplification by immunoSEQ multiplex PCR extended to 54 Vbeta and 13 Jbeta. TCRdb used MiXCR to reprocess the immunoSEQ multiplex PCR reads, holding one entry per CDR3 protein. The data show roughly 180,000 distinct CDR3 sequences, roughly 94% seen once. Susac syndrome patients met recently defined diagnostic criteria for definite or probable disease. The CD8+ and CD4+ T cells were negatively isolated, with the TEMRA cells enriched by FACS. The entry originates in a study of CD8 T cells in Susac syndrome. Findings and limits, study-wide: The CD4+ T cell repertoires in Susac syndrome did not show any clonal expansion.

The V gene is TRBV6-6, the J gene TRBJ2-5; D is perhaps TRBD2 (5 bases). The receptor was derived from a human donor with Susac syndrome. The specimen sequenced was CD4+ T cells from PBMCs. The CDR3 DNA is TGTGCCAGCAGCGAATTCCGGGGTGAAGAGACCCAGTACTTC. Its protein product is CASSEFRGEETQYF.